These 24 T cell receptor beta chains originate from one sample sequenced in a study of cytomegalovirus exposure and HLA in healthy donors. Using immunoSEQ multiplex PCR, the repertoire was profiled, and TCRdb retains in-frame clones only, with some absent. The profile shows 150,000 to 200,000 clones, about 86% of them singletons. Material for sequencing was PBMCs. These receptors came from a woman younger than 30 in good health and CMV-seronegative.

The chain recombines TRBV27 with TRBJ2-7, with 8 bases matching TRBD2. CDR1 MNHEY and CDR2 SMNVEV come from the germline V gene (reference sequence). V trimming: 5 bases; J trimming: 3 bases; junction bases outside the gene matches: 9. This CDR3 has 15 amino acids. The CDR3: CASSPQLAVIYEQYF. Here the CDR3 DNA reads TGTGCCAGCAGTCCGCAACTAGCGGTGATCTACGAGCAGTACTTC.

V and J are TRBV29-1 and TRBJ2-1; D is ambiguous. The germline V gene has CDR1 SQVTM and CDR2 ANQGSEA. CDR3 length equals 11 residues. Between the trimmed V and J ends, which lost 3 bases and 5 bases, there was a span of 5 bases. The chain's CDR3 is CSVDRNNEQFF. The CDR3 bases are TGCAGCGTTGATAGAAACAATGAGCAGTTCTTC.

The rearrangement links TRBV6-1 to TRBJ2-5, with D unresolved. Trimming shortened V by 4 bases and J by 5 bases, and 14 bases separated the two germline ends. Looked up from germline, CDR1 is MNHNS and CDR2 is SASEGT. There are 14 residues in the CDR3. The CDR3 region has the DNA TGTGCCAGCAGTGTTGCCCAGCGCGGTGAGACCCAGTACTTC. As protein: CASSVAQRGETQYF.

A single count supports this clone. The gene calls are TRBV7-6 and TRBJ2-2; 12 positions match TRBD2. V lost 1 base and J lost 3; bases outside the gene matches: 9. The germline V gene has CDR1 SGHVS and CDR2 FNYEAQ. There are 19 residues in the CDR3. The CDR3 coding sequence is TGTGCCAGCAGCTTAGGCATCCCTAGCGGGGGGGCCGACACCGGGGAGCTGTTTTTT. Translated: CASSLGIPSGGADTGELFF.

The rearrangement joins TRBV14 to TRBJ1-2, with 7 bases matching TRBD1. CDR3 length: 13 residues. The germline CDR1 and CDR2 sequences are SGHDN and FVKESK. With V trimmed by 0 bases and J by 8 bases, 3 bases remained unmatched. The CDR3: CASSQDSRGGYTF. Here the CDR3 DNA reads TGTGCCAGCAGCCAAGATAGCAGGGGGGGCTACACCTTC.

This clone turned up a few times. The genes are TRBV5-4 and TRBJ1-2; no firm D call. The CDR3 runs 13 residues. Trimming left V 4 bases short and J 1 base short, with 8 bases between. The germline CDR1 and CDR2 sequences are SGHNT and YYREEE (reference sequence). The CDR3 DNA reads as TGTGCCAGCAGCCCAGATTTTAACTATGGCTACACCTTC. Protein: CASSPDFNYGYTF.

The gene calls are TRBV27 and TRBJ2-2, with 8 bases that match TRBD2. The CDR3 has 15 residues. CDR1 is MNHEY, CDR2 SMNVEV, per germline (reference sequence). After removal of 7 bases from V and 6 bases from J, the junction contained 10 bases not matched to a gene. The CDR3 region is CASTRTSRGSGELFF. CDR3 DNA: TGTGCCAGCACTCGGACTAGCCGGGGGTCCGGGGAGCTGTTTTTT.

V gene TRBV7-9 combines with J gene TRBJ2-2; 8 bases match TRBD2. The CDR3 is 17 residues long. CDR1 and CDR2 from the germline V gene are SEHNR and FQNEAQ (reference sequence). V dropped 4 bases and J dropped 1; count of bases not matched to a gene: 8. The CDR3 DNA sequence: TGTGCCAGCAGCTCAGCGCTGCTAGCGGGGAACACCGGGGAGCTGTTTTTT. Its translation: CASSSALLAGNTGELFF.

The chain employs TRBV2 and TRBJ1-5; 8 bases map to TRBD1. This CDR3 is 14 amino acids long. The ends lost 3 bases at V and 5 bases at J; junction bases unmatched: 3. In germline, CDR1 is SNHLY, CDR2 FYNNEI. The CDR3 DNA reads as TGTGCCAGCAGTGAGGTGGACAGGGATCAGCCCCAGCATTTT. Translated, it gives CASSEVDRDQPQHF. Complete variable domain (other parts from reference TRBV2 and TRBJ1-5): EPEVTQTPSHQVTQMGQEVILRCVPISNHLYFYWYRQILGQKVEFLVSFYNNEISEKSEIFDDQFSVERPDGSNFTLKIRSTKLEDSAMYFCASSEVDRDQPQHFGDGTRLSIL.

This chain uses TRBV9 with TRBJ2-3, with TRBD2 as a possible D gene (7 bases). The germline CDR1 and CDR2 sequences are SGDLS and YYNGEE. This CDR3 contains 16 residues. Trimming stripped 0 bases from V and 2 bases from J, with 13 bases between. The CDR3, as DNA: TGTGCCAGCAGCGTAGCGACGGGGGGCCTCACAGATACGCAGTATTTT. This encodes CASSVATGGLTDTQYF.

This clone was recorded once. This chain links TRBV9 with TRBJ2-2; D is possibly TRBD1 (5 bases). Trimming took 0 bases from V and 0 from J, leaving 9 bases between them. Germline V lookup: CDR1 SGDLS, CDR2 YYNGEE. The CDR3 is 16 residues long. The CDR3 region is CASSVVPGTNTGELFF. Written as DNA, the CDR3 is TGTGCCAGCAGCGTAGTTCCAGGGACGAACACCGGGGAGCTGTTTTTT. The full variable domain, its missing parts supplied by reference TRBV9 and TRBJ2-2, is DSGVTQTPKHLITATGQRVTLRCSPRSGDLSVYWYQQSLDQGLQFLIQYYNGEERAKGNILERFSAQQFPDLHSELNLSSLELGDSALYFCASSVVPGTNTGELFFGEGSRLTVL.

The rearrangement links TRBV6-5 to TRBJ1-1; D may be TRBD1 (5 bases). The germline CDR1 and CDR2 sequences are MNHEY and SVGAGI. This CDR3 comprises 15 residues. The ends were cut back, 6 bases at V and 5 bases at J, with 19 bases in the middle. In DNA, the CDR3 is TGTGCCAGCAGCCCTATGACAGTGAAAAATACTGAAGCTTTCTTT. It translates to CASSPMTVKNTEAFF.

This chain links TRBV7-6 with TRBJ2-3; a possible D gene is TRBD2 (5 bases). V dropped 3 bases and J dropped 2 bases, with 9 bases sitting between them. CDR1 SGHVS and CDR2 FNYEAQ come from the germline V gene. The CDR3 runs 14 residues. CDR3 nucleotides: TGTGCCAGCAGCTTTCAGAGGGCCACAGATACGCAGTATTTT. Protein product: CASSFQRATDTQYF.

The chain has TRBV4-3 and TRBJ2-7; 7 bases line up with TRBD2. J gave up 5 bases and V 0 bases, and 10 bases lay outside the gene matches. The germline gives CDR1 LGHNA, CDR2 YSLEER. The CDR3 has 16 residues. The CDR3 is CASSQDLASGGNEQYF. The CDR3 region has the DNA TGCGCCAGCAGCCAAGATTTGGCTAGCGGCGGAAACGAGCAGTACTTC.

This rearrangement joins TRBV29-1 to TRBJ2-7, with 7 bases matching TRBD1. V shed 6 bases and J 2 bases; nucleotides not matched to a gene: 16. From germline, CDR1 is SQVTM and CDR2 ANQGSEA. This CDR3 region has 16 residues. The CDR3 spells CSVRQGFDPTAYEQYF. DNA for the CDR3: TGCAGCGTGAGACAGGGATTCGATCCGACGGCCTACGAGCAGTACTTC.

The rearrangement uses TRBV6-5 and TRBJ2-5, with 7 bases fitting TRBD2. The V gene's germline CDR1 is MNHEY and CDR2 SVGAGI. V was clipped by 0 bases and J by 5 bases; unmatched bases: 3. This CDR3 is 14 amino acids long. The DNA for the CDR3 is TGTGCCAGCAGTTACTCGACTAGCCGGGAGACCCAGTACTTC. As protein: CASSYSTSRETQYF.

The chain links TRBV5-1 to TRBJ2-5; D gene uncertain. CDR1 SGHRS and CDR2 YFSETQ come from the germline V gene. The CDR3 is 15 residues long. V lost 2 bases to trimming and J lost 2 bases, with 13 bases between them. CDR3 amino acids: CASSFIDTGQETQYF. CDR3 sequence (DNA): TGCGCCAGCAGCTTTATTGACACTGGTCAAGAGACCCAGTACTTC.

The gene calls are TRBV29-1 and TRBJ1-3; TRBD1 is a possible D gene (5 bases). Germline loops: CDR1 SQVTM, CDR2 ANQGSEA. CDR3 length equals 16 residues. Trimming removed 0 bases at V and 6 bases at J, with 18 bases between. The CDR3 nucleotides read TGCAGCGTTGAAGATAGGTCGTCCAGGGTAGCAAACACCATATATTTT. Its translation: CSVEDRSSRVANTIYF.

The genes are TRBV9 and TRBJ2-1, with D possibly TRBD2 on 6 matching bases. Per germline, CDR1 SGDLS and CDR2 YYNGEE. Trimming cost V 3 bases and J 0 bases, with 13 bases left between them. The CDR3 contains 16 residues. The CDR3, as DNA: TGTGCCAGCAGCGCCCGGGACTCTTACTCCTACAATGAGCAGTTCTTC. It is translated as CASSARDSYSYNEQFF.

This chain uses TRBV4-3 with TRBJ2-5; D ambiguous. CDR3 length: 14 residues. Trimming left V 0 bases short and J 5 bases short, with 10 bases between. Germline values: CDR1 LGHNA, CDR2 YSLEER. CDR3: CASSQDLSQETQYF. DNA for the CDR3: TGCGCCAGCAGCCAAGATCTGTCCCAGGAGACCCAGTACTTC.

This chain joins TRBV11-3 and TRBJ2-2; 7 bases are a match to TRBD2. The CDR3 covers 17 residues. Trimming removed 5 bases from V and 1 base from J; junction bases left unmatched: 10. Per germline, CDR1 SGHNT and CDR2 YENEEA. CDR3 amino acids: CASSGGRADLNTGELFF. The CDR3 DNA follows: TGTGCCAGCAGCGGGGGGAGGGCGGACCTGAACACCGGGGAGCTGTTTTTT.

The J gene is TRBJ1-3, the V gene TRBV10-3, with 8 bases matching TRBD1. V shed 9 bases and J 1 base; nucleotides not matched to a gene: 2. CDR3 length: 13 residues. Germline V gives CDR1 ENHRY, CDR2 SYGVKD. The CDR3 loop reads CAMGQASGNTIYF. Written as DNA, the CDR3 is TGTGCCATGGGACAGGCTTCTGGAAACACCATATATTTT.

The J gene is TRBJ1-2, the V gene TRBV5-4; TRBD1 aligns across 8 bases. The length of the CDR3 is 13 residues. Germline V lookup: CDR1 SGHNT, CDR2 YYREEE (reference sequence). The V gene end was trimmed by 5 bases and the J gene end by 4 bases; junction bases not matched to a gene: 4. The CDR3 region has the DNA TGTGCCAGCAGGATTACAGGGGGCTATGGCTACACCTTC. Its protein is CASRITGGYGYTF.

This clone came up once. The rearrangement uses TRBV5-6 and TRBJ1-2, with 8 bases aligning to TRBD1. Germline CDR1 reads SGHDT; CDR2 reads YYEEEE. This CDR3 comprises 13 residues. V lost 2 bases to trimming and J lost 8 bases; unmatched junction nucleotides: 5. In DNA form, the CDR3 reads TGTGCCAGCAGCTTCGGACAGGGTGGAGGCTACACCTTC. It yields the protein CASSFGQGGGYTF. The whole variable domain, remainder taken from reference TRBV5-6 and TRBJ1-2, is DAGVTQSPTHLIKTRGQQVTLRCSPKSGHDTVSWYQQALGQGPQFIFQYYEEEERQRGNFPDRFSGHQFPNYSSELNVNALLLGDSALYLCASSFGQGGGYTFGSGTRLTVV.